This T cell receptor beta chain was recovered during a study of shared clonotypes between healthy human individuals. Germline V CDR1 and CDR2: MNHNS, SASEGT. The CDR3 consists of 13 residues. V gave up 3 bases and J gave up 6 bases, with 11 bases separating them. Per sorted-subset replicate PCR, input was around 200 ng DNA, representing about 29,000 T cell genomes. The authors' processing: In the immunoSEQ data, sequences were junction-only and lacked quality scores, so filtering differed. Assay used: immunoSEQ multiplex PCR; TCRdb lists only in-frame clones, some missing. The V and J calls and clone size were taken over from that table, and D and trimming were inferred from the DNA. The table lists some 1.4 million clones, more than 95% of them singletons.

The chain uses TRBV6-1 and TRBJ1-1; D gene unclear. Sample: naive CD4+ T cells sorted from blood. Subset reported: CD45RA+ positively selected. The receptor was derived from a man aged 25-45 years in good health. The CDR3 sequence is CASSDRVLAEAFF. As DNA, the CDR3 is TGTGCCAGCAGTGATCGGGTGTTGGCTGAAGCTTTCTTT.